Below, 28 T cell receptor beta chains from the same sample are listed, as sequenced in a study of T cell repertoires in breast cancer. Unpaired genes were suppressed by blocking oligonucleotides during a second nested PCR. TCRdb called the emulsion pairing reads again in MiXCR, with one record for every CDR3 protein. The table includes tens of thousands of distinct CDR3 sequences, roughly 42% detected once. An expanded emulsion RT-PCR with primers for all TCR V genes paired CD8+ T cell chains. Material: CD8+ T cells. The source of these receptors is a pool of human donors with breast cancer or a healthy control (not recorded which).

The chain recombines TRBV27 with TRBJ2-7; TRBD2 matches at 13 bases. Germline V lookup: CDR1 MNHEY, CDR2 SMNVEV (reference sequence). CDR3 length: 14 amino acids. The V and J ends lost 3 bases and 5 bases, in that order; junction bases with no gene match: 1. CDR3 sequence: CASSFGLAGDEQYF. In DNA form, the CDR3 reads TGTGCCAGCAGTTTTGGACTAGCGGGAGACGAGCAGTACTTC.

In its sample, this clonotype was seen a few times. This chain connects TRBV5-4 to TRBJ2-2; D may be TRBD2 (6 bases). Germline V gives CDR1 SGHNT, CDR2 YYREEE (reference sequence). The CDR3 has 18 residues. Trimming removed 2 bases at V and 3 bases at J, with 20 bases between. The CDR3 sequence is CASSLDPGGSGYTGELFF. The CDR3 DNA reads TGTGCCAGCAGCTTAGACCCGGGTGGTAGCGGATACACCGGGGAGCTGTTTTTT. Supplemented by reference TRBV5-4 and TRBJ2-2, the full variable domain reads ETGVTQSPTHLIKTRGQQVTLRCSSQSGHNTVSWYQQALGQGPQFIFQYYREEENGRGNFPPRFSGLQFPNYSSELNVNALELDDSALYLCASSLDPGGSGYTGELFFGEGSRLTVL.

The chain is built from TRBV25-1 and TRBJ2-3; D is ambiguous. The germline gives CDR1 MGHDK, CDR2 SYGVNS. Trimming removed 6 bases at V and 6 bases at J, with 7 bases between. The CDR3 length is 11 residues. In nucleotides, the CDR3 is TGTGCCAGCAGAAGGACGGATACGCAGTATTTT. Its translation is CASRRTDTQYF. Full variable domain (remainder filled in from reference TRBV25-1 and TRBJ2-3): EADIYQTPRYLVIGTGKKITLECSQTMGHDKMYWYQQDPGMELHLIHYSYGVNSTEKGDLSSESTVSRIRTEHFPLTLESARPSHTSQYLCASRRTDTQYFGPGTRLTVL.

The chain employs TRBV5-1 and TRBJ2-3; D gene ambiguous. V lost 1 base and J lost 4, with 10 bases in between. The length of the CDR3 is 14 residues. Germline V CDR1 and CDR2: SGHRS, YFSETQ. The CDR3: CASSLFNRADTQYF. CDR3 nucleotide sequence: TGCGCCAGCAGCTTGTTTAACAGAGCAGATACGCAGTATTTT.

This clonotype is a singleton in its sample. The chain combines TRBV4-1 with TRBJ2-1, with 8 bases that match TRBD2. This CDR3 contains 14 residues. V was clipped by 0 bases and J by 9 bases; unmatched bases: 4. Germline V gene lookup returns CDR1 MGHRA and CDR2 YSYEKL. The CDR3 loop is CASSQELAVREQFF. As DNA, the CDR3 is TGCGCCAGCAGCCAAGAACTAGCGGTGCGTGAGCAGTTCTTC.

Many counts were recorded for this clonotype. The chain employs TRBV6-1 and TRBJ2-1; 7 bases align to TRBD1. V was pared by 5 bases and J by 6 bases, with 10 bases of the junction left unmatched. The germline V gene has CDR1 MNHNS and CDR2 SASEGT. This CDR3 contains 15 residues. CDR3: CASSFQGQQRNEQFF. CDR3 DNA: TGTGCCAGCAGTTTCCAGGGACAGCAACGCAATGAGCAGTTCTTC.

This clonotype has just a few counts. The V and J genes are TRBV7-2 and TRBJ2-1; D is perhaps TRBD2 (6 bases). Per germline, CDR1 SGHTA and CDR2 FQGNSA. This CDR3 contains 16 residues. The ends were cut back, 7 bases at V and 3 bases at J, with 19 bases in the middle. Here the CDR3 DNA reads TGTGCCAGCACCATGGGGGGAGGAAGGCTCTACAATGAGCAGTTCTTC. It is translated as CASTMGGGRLYNEQFF.

The chain joins TRBV6-1 to TRBJ2-3; 9 nucleotides agree with TRBD2. Germline CDR1 is MNHNS and CDR2 is SASEGT. The CDR3 contains 15 residues. Trimming at V came to 6 bases and at J to 5 bases, leaving 9 bases not matched to a gene. The CDR3 loop reads CASRALAGAKDTQYF. In DNA, the CDR3 is TGTGCCAGCAGAGCCTTAGCGGGGGCGAAAGATACGCAGTATTTT.

V is TRBV6-1 and J is TRBJ1-2; 7 bases agree with TRBD1. The J segment lost 13 bases and the V segment lost 7 bases, leaving 9 bases of the junction unmatched. The CDR3 consists of 11 residues. Germline V gene data show CDR1 as MNHNS and CDR2 as SASEGT. The CDR3 protein is CASTLTGLLTF. DNA for the CDR3: TGTGCCAGCACCCTGACAGGGTTGCTCACCTTC.

V is TRBV6-1 and J is TRBJ2-7; D gene ambiguous. The germline V and J ends were trimmed by 7 bases and 12 bases, with 16 bases remaining between them. Per the germline V gene, CDR1 is MNHNS and CDR2 is SASEGT. CDR3 size: 11 residues. CDR3 nucleotides: TGTGCCAGCACCCAGTCGTTGTTGGCGTACTTC. Translated: CASTQSLLAYF.

In this sample, this clonotype turned up a few times. The chain recombines TRBV7-2 with TRBJ1-6; D not certain. Germline V gives CDR1 SGHTA, CDR2 FQGNSA. Trimming took off 5 bases at V and 8 bases at J, with 16 bases between the two ends. The CDR3 has 15 amino acids. The CDR3 nucleotides read TGTGCCAGCAGCCTAGAGGGCGGTTCCGATTCACCCCTCCACTTT. It is translated as CASSLEGGSDSPLHF.

This clonotype was seen just once. The gene calls are TRBV29-1 and TRBJ2-7; no definite D call. The CDR3 consists of 16 residues. V was trimmed by 6 bases and J by 0 bases, leaving 21 bases between them. From germline, CDR1 is SQVTM and CDR2 ANQGSEA. The CDR3 nucleotides read TGCAGCGTGCAAAAAGGTTACAGATCCGACTCCTACGAGCAGTACTTC. Translated, it gives CSVQKGYRSDSYEQYF.

This clonotype was counted a few times. This sequence joins TRBV7-2 and TRBJ2-7; D remains ambiguous. Trimming stripped 2 bases from V and 6 bases from J, with 11 bases between. CDR1 is SGHTA and CDR2 is FQGNSA in the germline V gene. The CDR3 has 13 amino acids. DNA for the CDR3: TGTGCCAGCAGCTTAAAGCCCAGCCTCGAGCAGTACTTC. This sequence encodes CASSLKPSLEQYF.

The V and J genes are TRBV6-1 and TRBJ2-2; D gene ambiguous. Trimming left V 1 base short and J 5 bases short, with 5 bases between. The CDR3 is 13 amino acids. Germline V gives CDR1 MNHNS, CDR2 SASEGT. The DNA for the CDR3 is TGTGCCAGCAGTGAAGGCTATACCGGGGAGCTGTTTTTT. It translates to CASSEGYTGELFF.

The sample holds a few counts of this clonotype. The chain employs TRBV4-2 and TRBJ1-5; D unresolved. The CDR3 is 15 residues long. Trimming cost V 0 bases and J 7 bases, with 13 bases left between them. Germline lookup yields CDR1 LGHNA and CDR2 YNFKEQ. In nucleotides, the CDR3 is TGTGCCAGCAGCCAAGATCTGGCGGGGAAACAGCCCCAGCATTTT. It encodes CASSQDLAGKQPQHF.

This clonotype was seen repeatedly, ten times or more. This chain uses TRBV28 with TRBJ2-7; TRBD1 might be the D (6 bases). This CDR3 comprises 10 residues. The germline V gene has CDR1 MDHEN and CDR2 SYDVKM. The CDR3 spells CATGQYEQYF. DNA of the CDR3: TGTGCAACAGGGCAGTACGAGCAGTACTTC.

The chain carries TRBV5-1 and TRBJ2-5, with D unresolved. The germline gives CDR1 SGHRS, CDR2 YFSETQ. The CDR3 loop spans 11 amino acids. With 0 bases removed from V and 5 bases from J, the gap between germline ends came to 2 bases. DNA of the CDR3: TGCGCCAGCAGCTTGGCGGAGACCCAGTACTTC. Protein sequence: CASSLAETQYF.

This clonotype was recorded a few times. The rearrangement uses TRBV2 and TRBJ1-1, with D unresolved. The CDR3 spans 15 residues. Per the germline V gene, CDR1 is SNHLY and CDR2 is FYNNEI. V was shortened by 2 bases and J by 2 bases, with 12 bases between the two germline ends. CDR3 in amino acids: CASSEFLGANTEAFF. In DNA, the CDR3 is TGTGCCAGCAGTGAATTTTTGGGAGCCAACACTGAAGCTTTCTTT. Together with reference TRBV2 and TRBJ1-1, the CDR3 gives the full variable domain: EPEVTQTPSHQVTQMGQEVILRCVPISNHLYFYWYRQILGQKVEFLVSFYNNEISEKSEIFDDQFSVERPDGSNFTLKIRSTKLEDSAMYFCASSEFLGANTEAFFGQGTRLTVV.

This clonotype was detected a few times. The V call is TRBV2, the J call TRBJ1-5, with 12 nucleotides matching TRBD1. Germline loops: CDR1 SNHLY, CDR2 FYNNEI. CDR3 size: 16 residues. V trimming: 7 bases; J trimming: 6 bases; junction bases outside the gene matches: 10. This CDR3 reads CASTALPGQGAQPQHF. The CDR3, as DNA: TGTGCCAGCACCGCTCTCCCGGGACAGGGGGCTCAGCCCCAGCATTTT.

This chain links TRBV6-2 or TRBV6-3 with TRBJ2-7; 10 bases agree with TRBD2. CDR1 is MNHEY, CDR2 SVGEGT, per germline. This CDR3 comprises 15 residues. V lost 7 bases to trimming and J lost 6 bases; unmatched junction nucleotides: 12. The CDR3 DNA follows: TGTGCCAGCAATCCTAGCGGGGGTCCTGGGGGCGAGCAGTACTTC. Translation gives CASNPSGGPGGEQYF.

This clonotype was seen ten or more times. The J gene is TRBJ2-7, the V gene TRBV6-2 or TRBV6-3; 9 bases are a match to TRBD2. Losses at the gene ends were 2 bases for V and 2 bases for J; bases not matched to a gene: 1. Looked up from germline, CDR1 is MNHEY and CDR2 is SVGEGT. The CDR3 spans 14 residues. The CDR3 bases are TGTGCCAGCAGTTACGGCGGGGGGGCCTACGAGCAGTACTTC. This codes for CASSYGGGAYEQYF.

The chain combines TRBV6-2 or TRBV6-3 with TRBJ1-1; D call uncertain. Germline V gene sequence: CDR1 MNHEY, CDR2 SVGEGT. The CDR3 totals 13 residues. Trimming pared 5 bases from V and 1 base from J, leaving 8 bases between. This CDR3 reads CASSVQSNTEAFF. The DNA for the CDR3 is TGTGCCAGCAGTGTACAGTCGAACACTGAAGCTTTCTTT.

This clonotype is medium-sized by share. This chain uses TRBV6-2 or TRBV6-3 with TRBJ2-7; 10 bases are a match to TRBD1. Germline loops: CDR1 MNHEY, CDR2 SVGEGT. The V segment lost 6 bases and the J segment 3 bases; nucleotides outside the gene matches: 5. The CDR3 loop spans 14 amino acids. The CDR3 DNA is TGTGCCAGCAGCCACCGGACAGGGGGCTACGAGCAGTACTTC. Translation: CASSHRTGGYEQYF.

The V gene is TRBV5-1, the J gene TRBJ2-3; maybe TRBD2 (5 bases). Germline V gene sequence: CDR1 SGHRS, CDR2 YFSETQ. V lost 0 bases and J 0 bases, leaving 14 bases between the germline ends. The CDR3 loop spans 17 amino acids. The CDR3 nucleotides read TGCGCCAGCAGCTTGGGCCCCGCAGCGGTTAGCACAGATACGCAGTATTTT. It yields the protein CASSLGPAAVSTDTQYF. The entire variable domain, with the rest obtained from reference TRBV5-1 and TRBJ2-3, is as follows: KAGVTQTPRYLIKTRGQQVTLSCSPISGHRSVSWYQQTPGQGLQFLFEYFSETQRNKGNFPGRFSGRQFSNSRSEMNVSTLELGDSALYLCASSLGPAAVSTDTQYFGPGTRLTVL.

Only a few counts were recorded for this clonotype. The rearrangement uses TRBV7-2 and TRBJ2-7; the D call may be TRBD1 or TRBD2 (5 bases each). This CDR3 region has 14 residues. CDR1 is SGHTA and CDR2 is FQGNSA in the germline V gene. The V end was cut by 5 bases, the J end by 2 bases, with 13 bases between. DNA of the CDR3: TGTGCCAGCAGCCCCGGGGACCACCCCTACGAGCAGTACTTC. Its translation: CASSPGDHPYEQYF.

On this clonotype itself: This clone may be a read error of a much larger clone one base away. This chain joins TRBV20-1 and TRBJ2-2; 8 nucleotides line up with TRBD1. Germline V CDR1 and CDR2: DFQATT, SNEGSKA (reference sequence). Trimming took 0 bases from V and 3 from J; bases not matched to a gene: 6. The CDR3 has 16 amino acids. DNA of the CDR3: TGCAGTGCTAGAGATAAACAGGGGGGAGACACCGGGGAGCTGTTTTTT. Amino acid sequence: CSARDKQGGDTGELFF.

The chain joins TRBV5-1 to TRBJ1-2; a possible D gene is TRBD1 (5 bases). Germline values: CDR1 SGHRS, CDR2 YFSETQ. With 1 base removed from V and 5 bases from J, the gap between germline ends came to 18 bases. CDR3 length: 16 amino acids. CDR3 sequence reads: CASSLTAGPGGYGYTF. The CDR3 DNA sequence: TGCGCCAGCAGCTTGACCGCGGGCCCGGGGGGATATGGCTACACCTTC.

V usage is TRBV18 and J usage is TRBJ2-1; D is possibly TRBD1 or TRBD2 (7 bases each). This CDR3 has 16 residues. Trimming removed 2 bases at V and 8 bases at J, with 19 bases between. The germline gives CDR1 KGHSH, CDR2 LQKENI. CDR3 loop: CASSPVSGGALDEQFF. DNA for the CDR3: TGTGCCAGCTCACCAGTTTCAGGGGGGGCCCTGGATGAGCAGTTCTTC.